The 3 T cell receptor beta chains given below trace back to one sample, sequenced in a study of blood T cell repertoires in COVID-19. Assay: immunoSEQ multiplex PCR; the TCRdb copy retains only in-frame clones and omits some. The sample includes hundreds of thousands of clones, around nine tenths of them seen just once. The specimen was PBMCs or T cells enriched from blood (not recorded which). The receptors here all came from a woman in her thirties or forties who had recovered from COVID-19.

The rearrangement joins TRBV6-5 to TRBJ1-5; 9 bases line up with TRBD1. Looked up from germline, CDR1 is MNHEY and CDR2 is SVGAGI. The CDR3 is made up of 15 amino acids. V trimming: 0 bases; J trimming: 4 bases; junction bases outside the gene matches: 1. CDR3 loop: CASSYSGQGNQPQHF. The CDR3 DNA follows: TGTGCCAGCAGTTACTCGGGACAGGGAAATCAGCCCCAGCATTTT.

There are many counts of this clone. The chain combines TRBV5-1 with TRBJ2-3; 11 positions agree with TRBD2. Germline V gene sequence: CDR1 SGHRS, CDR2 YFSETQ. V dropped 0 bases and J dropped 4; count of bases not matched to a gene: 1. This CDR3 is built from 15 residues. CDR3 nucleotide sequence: TGCGCCAGCAGCTTGGCTAGCGGGGGGCCAGATACGCAGTATTTT. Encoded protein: CASSLASGGPDTQYF.

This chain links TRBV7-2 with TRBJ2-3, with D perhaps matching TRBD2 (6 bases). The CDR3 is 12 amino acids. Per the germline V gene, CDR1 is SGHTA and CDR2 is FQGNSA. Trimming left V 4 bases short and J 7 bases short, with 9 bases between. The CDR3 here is CASSYSGYTQYF. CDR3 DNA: TGTGCCAGCAGCTACAGCGGGTATACGCAGTATTTT. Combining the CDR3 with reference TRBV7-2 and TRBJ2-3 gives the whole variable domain GAGVSQSPSNKVTEKGKDVELRCDPISGHTALYWYRQSLGQGLEFLIYFQGNSAPDKSGLPSDRFSAERTGGSVSTLTIQRTQQEDSAVYLCASSYSGYTQYFGPGTRLTVL.